This T cell receptor beta chain is from a study of cytomegalovirus exposure and HLA in healthy donors. General study findings and limits: TCR beta sequences reportedly predicted most subjects' HLA-A and HLA-B alleles accurately. The records held CMV serostatus as the only immune exposure information. Rare TCR sequences predominated, though certain public TCRs were found in many donors. TCR beta chains numbering more than 150 were designated cytomegalovirus-associated.

Of note for this clone: The antigen is not known.

PCR amplification relied on 60 Vbeta primers (plus 13 Jbeta primers). Method: immunoSEQ multiplex PCR; TCRdb's copy keeps in-frame clones and lacks some. The profile shows about 180,000 clones, around 80% of them singletons. This CDR3 spans 13 amino acids. From germline, CDR1 is LNHDA and CDR2 SQIVND (reference sequence). Germline trimming cut 8 bases from V and 6 bases from J; bases unmatched to any gene: 8. The sequence derives from a girl between 2 and 10 years old in good health and CMV-seropositive. The V and J genes are TRBV19 and TRBJ2-3; 7 nucleotides match TRBD2. The sequenced sample consisted of PBMCs. This CDR3 reads CASYPRSGDTQYF. CDR3 DNA sequence: TGTGCCAGTTATCCCCGTAGCGGGGATACGCAGTATTTT.